What follows are 27 T cell receptor beta chains derived from one specimen sequenced in a study of glioma-infiltrating T cells. TCR alpha and beta CDR3 regions were amplified from RNA using iRepertoire nested multiplex PCR. TCRdb reprocessed the multiplex PCR reads via MiXCR and lists one record per CDR3 protein. The table shows fewer than 200,000 distinct CDR3 sequences, with about 40% occurring only once. Sequenced material: glioma tissue, nonneoplastic brain tissue, or PBMCs (not recorded which). The receptors were sampled from a human donor with low-grade glioma or glioblastoma, undergoing nonglioma brain surgery, or in good health (not recorded which).

Concerning this clonotype itself: A read error may be the cause here, since a much bigger clone is one base away. V is TRBV28 and J is TRBJ2-1, with 11 bases that match TRBD2. The CDR3 totals 14 residues. V was pared by 7 bases and J by 10 bases, with 9 bases of the junction left unmatched. Germline values: CDR1 MDHEN, CDR2 SYDVKM. CDR3 region: CASTYGTSGYEQFF. CDR3 DNA sequence: TGTGCCAGCACCTACGGGACTAGCGGTTACGAGCAGTTCTTC.

Comments on this clonotype: Just one base apart from a much larger clone, this may be a read error. The V gene is TRBV6-1, the J gene TRBJ2-3; D not certain. CDR1 MNHNS and CDR2 SASEGT come from the germline V gene. The CDR3 extends over 16 amino acids. CDR3 in amino acids: CASSSPRSSGTHTQYF. As DNA, the CDR3 is TGTGCCAGCAGCTCACCCCGGAGTTCCGGCACACATACGCAGTATTTT.

The chain joins TRBV12-3 or TRBV12-4 to TRBJ1-2; D might be TRBD1 (6 bases). CDR3 length: 17 residues. The V end was cut by 5 bases, the J end by 1 base, with 20 bases between. The CDR3 DNA follows: TGTGCCAGCAGTCTTACGTCGCAGGGGCCTGATAACTATGGCTACACCTTC. Translating it yields CASSLTSQGPDNYGYTF.

This clonotype was counted between two and nine times. This chain uses TRBV19 with TRBJ2-1; the D gene is possibly TRBD1 (6 bases). The V gene's germline CDR1 is LNHDA and CDR2 SQIVND (reference sequence). The CDR3 totals 12 residues. The ends were cut back, 10 bases at V and 6 bases at J, with 13 bases in the middle. This CDR3 reads CATSDSSNEQFF. CDR3 coding DNA: TGTGCCACTTCGGACAGCTCCAATGAGCAGTTCTTC.

The chain uses TRBV28 and TRBJ2-5, with 9 positions matching TRBD1. Germline values: CDR1 MDHEN, CDR2 SYDVKM. The CDR3 contains 14 residues. V was pared by 8 bases and J by 5 bases, with 9 bases of the junction left unmatched. CDR3 coding DNA: TGTGCCAGCCCGGGACAGGGCTTTGGGGAGACCCAGTACTTC. Its protein product is CASPGQGFGETQYF.

The sample holds many counts of this clonotype. The rearrangement links TRBV27 to TRBJ2-3; possibly TRBD2 for D (5 bases). V was cut by 5 bases and J by 2 bases, with 14 bases left in between. Germline CDR1 and CDR2: MNHEY and SMNVEV (reference sequence). CDR3 length equals 15 residues. Written as DNA, the CDR3 is TGTGCCAGCAGTCCCTCGGGAACCGTCACAGATACGCAGTATTTT. Amino acids: CASSPSGTVTDTQYF.

CDR3 nucleotides: TGTGCCAGCACATGCACAGATACGCAGTATTTT. It is translated as CASTCTDTQYF. The chain links TRBV28 to TRBJ2-3; D gene unclear. Germline V gives CDR1 MDHEN, CDR2 SYDVKM. Trimming removed 7 bases from V and 1 base from J, with 3 bases in between. The CDR3 contains 11 residues. The variable domain in full, completed from reference TRBV28 and TRBJ2-3, reads DVKVTQSSRYLVKRTGEKVFLECVQDMDHENMFWYRQDPGLGLRLIYFSYDVKMKEKGDIPEGYSVSREKKERFSLILESASTNQTSMYLCASTCTDTQYFGPGTRLTVL.

This clonotype was recorded many times. This chain uses TRBV28 with TRBJ1-1, with D hard to call. V lost 7 bases and J lost 0, with 9 bases in between. CDR3 length: 13 amino acids. Germline V gene data show CDR1 as MDHEN and CDR2 as SYDVKM. The DNA of the CDR3 is TGTGCCAGCATAAGGTTGATGAACACTGAAGCTTTCTTT. Its protein is CASIRLMNTEAFF.

On this clonotype itself: A much larger clone differs by one base, so this may be a read error. As DNA, the CDR3 is TGCAGTGCTAGAGATCTAGGGGAGGCAGATACGCAGTATTTT. It specifies CSARDLGEADTQYF. The J gene is TRBJ2-3, the V gene TRBV20-1; possibly TRBD2 for D (6 bases). The germline V gene has CDR1 DFQATT and CDR2 SNEGSKA (reference sequence). The V and J ends lost 0 bases and 4 bases respectively, with 11 bases between them. This CDR3 comprises 14 residues.

V is TRBV29-1 and J is TRBJ2-1; D is possibly TRBD2 (5 bases). This CDR3 is 13 amino acids long. Looked up from germline, CDR1 is SQVTM and CDR2 is ANQGSEA. The V end was cut by 7 bases, the J end by 8 bases, with 18 bases between. The CDR3 DNA reads TGCAGCGGTGGGGAGCTCGATCCTCATGAGCAGTTCTTC. Its translation: CSGGELDPHEQFF.

The chain links TRBV20-1 to TRBJ2-5, with TRBD2 matching over 12 bases. CDR1 and CDR2 from the germline V gene are DFQATT and SNEGSKA (reference sequence). The V and J ends lost 4 bases and 4 bases, in that order; junction bases with no gene match: 10. This CDR3 has 16 amino acids. The chain's CDR3 is CSAKESVTSGRETQYF. CDR3 coding DNA: TGCAGTGCTAAGGAATCCGTGACTAGCGGGAGAGAGACCCAGTACTTC.

The table lists this clonotype with a count of one. This likely comes from a read error, as the CDR3 has no conserved phenylalanine or tryptophan at its end. This chain joins TRBV10-3 and TRBJ2-1; 10 bases match TRBD2. Germline CDR1 is ENHRY and CDR2 is SYGVKD. CDR3 length: 15 amino acids. Germline trimming cut 7 bases from V and 9 bases from J; bases unmatched to any gene: 12. In DNA, the CDR3 is TGTGCCATCATGTCGCTAGCGGGAGCCCAGGGTGAGCAGTTCCTC. This codes for CAIMSLAGAQGEQFL.

The chain combines TRBV25-1 with TRBJ1-2; D is possibly TRBD1 (6 bases). The CDR3 loop spans 14 amino acids. Trimming shortened V by 1 base and J by 5 bases, and 11 bases separated the two germline ends. CDR1 MGHDK and CDR2 SYGVNS come from the germline V gene. CDR3 amino acids: CASSEWQDRYGYTF. The CDR3 nucleotides read TGTGCCAGCAGTGAATGGCAGGACAGATATGGCTACACCTTC.

The CDR3 DNA is TGTGCCAGCAGCCCTCCCCCAGCGCCTACGGGGGAGACCCAGTACTTC. This encodes CASSPPPAPTGETQYF. This chain links TRBV11-2 with TRBJ2-5, with a weak D call TRBD2 (5 bases). The CDR3 spans 16 residues. Germline V gives CDR1 SGHAT, CDR2 FQNNGV. Trimming shortened V by 5 bases and J by 5 bases, and 21 bases separated the two germline ends.

In regard to this clonotype: Possible read error: a much larger clone is one base away. V gene TRBV19 combines with J gene TRBJ1-5; maybe TRBD1 (5 bases). Per germline, CDR1 LNHDA and CDR2 SQIVND (reference sequence). CDR3 length equals 14 residues. The CDR3 loop reads CASSPGGIDQPKHF. The CDR3 coding sequence is TGTGCCAGTAGTCCGGGGGGGATAGATCAGCCCAAGCATTTT.

Remarks on this clonotype: The CDR3 does not close with the conserved phenylalanine or tryptophan, likely indicating a read error. The chain links TRBV14 to TRBJ1-1, with TRBD1 matching over 9 bases. After removal of 2 bases from V and 3 bases from J, the junction contained 7 bases not matched to a gene. Germline values: CDR1 SGHDN, CDR2 FVKESK. The CDR3 runs to 16 residues. The CDR3 region is CASSQRTGATYTEAFL. The CDR3 DNA reads TGTGCCAGCAGCCAAAGGACAGGGGCTACTTACACTGAAGCTTTCTTA.

On this clonotype itself: A much bigger clone sits one base away, suggesting this may be a read error. The chain joins TRBV7-9 to TRBJ2-1; no definite D call. The CDR3 extends over 12 amino acids. Germline V lookup: CDR1 SEHNR, CDR2 FQNEAQ (reference sequence). V was shortened by 5 bases and J by 9 bases, with 11 bases between the two germline ends. CDR3 nucleotides: TGTGCCAGCAGCACCCCTAGGAGTGAGCAGTTCTTC. Its protein product is CASSTPRSEQFF.

Concerning this clonotype itself: A much larger clone lies one base from this, so it may be a read error. The chain carries TRBV28 and TRBJ2-7, with D possibly TRBD2 on 6 matching bases. Looked up from germline, CDR1 is MDHEN and CDR2 is SYDVKM. The CDR3 consists of 15 residues. The V gene lost 3 bases and the J gene lost 1 base, with 13 bases spanning the gap. Here the CDR3 DNA reads TGTGCCAGCAGTTTCGTAGCGGTACCGTCCTACGAGCAGTACTTC. Amino acids: CASSFVAVPSYEQYF.

This clonotype has ten or more counts. The genes are TRBV6-1 and TRBJ2-3, with TRBD1 matching over 7 bases. V was clipped by 6 bases and J by 4 bases; unmatched bases: 4. The CDR3 is 13 amino acids. From germline, CDR1 is MNHNS and CDR2 SASEGT. CDR3 in DNA: TGTGCCAGCAGCAGAACAGGGGCAGATACGCAGTATTTT. Translating gives CASSRTGADTQYF.

Notes on this clonotype: A much larger clone sits a single nucleotide away, making a read error possible. The chain joins TRBV3-1 to TRBJ1-1, with TRBD1 as a possible D gene (6 bases). Trimming pared 0 bases from V and 7 bases from J, leaving 15 bases between. The CDR3 totals 15 residues. Germline lookup yields CDR1 LGHDT and CDR2 YNNKEL (reference sequence). DNA for the CDR3: TGTGCCAGCAGCCAAGAAGACAGGAAGGGGAATGAAGCTTTCTTT. It translates to CASSQEDRKGNEAFF.

This clonotype was detected a few times. One base away lies a much larger clone, so this may be a sequencing read error. The CDR3: CASSEFALDQPQHF. The DNA for the CDR3 is TGTGCCAGCAGTGAATTCGCACTCGATCAGCCCCAGCATTTT. The gene calls are TRBV25-1 and TRBJ1-5, with D unclear. V lost 1 base to trimming and J lost 5 bases, with 9 bases between them. The CDR3 contains 14 residues. CDR1 is MGHDK and CDR2 is SYGVNS in the germline V gene.

Only a few counts were recorded for this clonotype. A single base separates this from a much larger clone, so it may be a read error. The conserved phenylalanine or tryptophan is not found at the CDR3 terminus, so this likely reflects a read error. The V call is TRBV7-2, the J call TRBJ1-3, with 7 bases that match TRBD1. This CDR3 contains 14 residues. CDR1 SGHTA and CDR2 FQGNSA come from the germline V gene. V gave up 5 bases and J gave up 3 bases; unmatched junction bases: 4. The CDR3 region is CASSPYRGGNTIYS. The DNA of the CDR3 is TGTGCCAGCAGCCCGTACAGGGGTGGAAACACCATATATTCT.

By share of the sample, this clonotype is medium-sized (0.01 to 0.1%). The rearrangement uses TRBV6-1 and TRBJ2-7; 8 bases are a match to TRBD2. Germline V gene lookup returns CDR1 MNHNS and CDR2 SASEGT. J gave up 5 bases and V 6 bases, and 6 bases lay outside the gene matches. The CDR3 is made up of 13 amino acids. CDR3 loop: CASRLAGSNEQYF. The DNA of the CDR3 is TGTGCCAGCAGATTAGCGGGGAGTAACGAGCAGTACTTC.

In the case of this clonotype: One junction end does not reproduce the germline sequence, and a read error may be involved. The rearrangement uses TRBV3-1 and TRBJ2-7; no firm D call. CDR3 size: 12 residues. The germline gives CDR1 LGHDT, CDR2 YNNKEL (reference sequence). The CDR3: CASSQGVYEKYF. DNA of the CDR3: TGTGCCAGCAGCCAAGGTGTTTACGAGAAGTACTTC.

The rearrangement links TRBV7-2 to TRBJ2-1, with D perhaps TRBD1 (5 bases). Looked up from germline, CDR1 is SGHTA and CDR2 is FQGNSA. This CDR3 region has 13 residues. V was cut by 1 base and J by 10 bases, with 11 bases left in between. CDR3 protein: CASSLEGKREQFF. The CDR3 DNA reads TGTGCCAGCAGCTTAGAGGGGAAAAGGGAGCAGTTCTTC.

This clonotype has a handful of counts. This chain uses TRBV3-1 with TRBJ2-2, with 9 bases lining up with TRBD1. Germline assignment: CDR1 LGHDT and CDR2 YNNKEL (reference sequence). The ends lost 0 bases at V and 6 bases at J; junction bases unmatched: 2. The CDR3 is 15 residues long. The CDR3 protein is CASSQEQGASGELFF. The CDR3 bases are TGTGCCAGCAGCCAAGAACAGGGGGCGTCCGGGGAGCTGTTTTTT.

The chain carries TRBV14 and TRBJ2-1; a weak D match, TRBD1 (7 bases). The CDR3 contains 14 residues. The germline CDR1 and CDR2 sequences are SGHDN and FVKESK. V was clipped by 2 bases and J by 6 bases, with 11 bases between them. CDR3 in DNA: TGTGCCAGCAGCCAATCAGGGGGGTTCAATGAGCAGTTCTTC. Protein: CASSQSGGFNEQFF. Full variable domain (rest looked up from reference TRBV14 and TRBJ2-1): EAGVTQFPSHSVIEKGQTVTLRCDPISGHDNLYWYRRVMGKEIKFLLHFVKESKQDESGMPNNRFLAERTGGTYSTLKVQPAELEDSGVYFCASSQSGGFNEQFFGPGTRLTVL.